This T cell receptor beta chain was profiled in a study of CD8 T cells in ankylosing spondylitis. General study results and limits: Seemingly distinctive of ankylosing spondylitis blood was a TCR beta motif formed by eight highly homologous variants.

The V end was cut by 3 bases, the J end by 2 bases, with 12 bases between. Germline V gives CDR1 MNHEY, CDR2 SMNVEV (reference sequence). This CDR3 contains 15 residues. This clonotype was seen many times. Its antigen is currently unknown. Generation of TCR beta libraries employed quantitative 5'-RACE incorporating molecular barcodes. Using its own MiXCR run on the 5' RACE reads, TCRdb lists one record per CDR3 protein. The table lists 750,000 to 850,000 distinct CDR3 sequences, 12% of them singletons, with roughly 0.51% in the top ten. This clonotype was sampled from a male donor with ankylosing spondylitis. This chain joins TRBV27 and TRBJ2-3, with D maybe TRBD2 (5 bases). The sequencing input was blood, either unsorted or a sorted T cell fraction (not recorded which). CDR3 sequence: CASSFTGILTDTQYF. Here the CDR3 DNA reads TGTGCCAGCAGTTTCACCGGGATTCTCACAGATACGCAGTATTTT.